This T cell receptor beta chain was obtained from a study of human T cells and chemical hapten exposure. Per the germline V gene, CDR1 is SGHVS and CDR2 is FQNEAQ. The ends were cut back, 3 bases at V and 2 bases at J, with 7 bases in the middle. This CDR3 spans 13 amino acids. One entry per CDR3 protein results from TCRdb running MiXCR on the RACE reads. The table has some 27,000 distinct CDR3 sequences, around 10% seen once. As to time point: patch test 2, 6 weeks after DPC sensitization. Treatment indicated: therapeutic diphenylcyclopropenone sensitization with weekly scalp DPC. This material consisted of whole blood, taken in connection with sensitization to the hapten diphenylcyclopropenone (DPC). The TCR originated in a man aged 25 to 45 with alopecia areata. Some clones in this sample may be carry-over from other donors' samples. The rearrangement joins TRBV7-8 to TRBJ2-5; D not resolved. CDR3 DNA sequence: TGTGCCAGCAGCTTGACGGATCAAGAGACCCAGTACTTC. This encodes CASSLTDQETQYF.